The entry below describes one T cell receptor beta chain. Its antigen is not known. This sample is drawn from a study of CD39 and CD103 CD8 tumor-infiltrating T cells. Trimming removed 8 bases from V and 3 bases from J, with 4 bases in between. The CDR3 totals 10 residues. The germline gives CDR1 SNHLY, CDR2 FYNNEI. For tumor-infiltrating lymphocytes, EpCAM beads were added to negative-selection T-cell enrichment of thawed cells. Study conclusions and caveats: DP CD8 TILs appeared more oligoclonal than DN and SP CD8 TILs and blood memory CD8 T cells.

Each sorted subset gave about 8,500 to 100,000 cells for genomic DNA. Repertoires were generated with immunoSEQ multiplex PCR, while TCRdb's copy carries only in-frame clones and drops some. The table has some 2,400 clones, about 72% seen once. The TCR comes from a human donor with head and neck squamous cell carcinoma. The V gene is TRBV2, the J gene TRBJ1-1; D is ambiguous. The sequencing input was CD39- CD103- CD8+ T cells sorted from the tumor. Subset of the sample: CD103-CD39- double-negative CD45RA- CD8 T cells. The chain's CDR3 is CASRDTEAFF. The CDR3 coding sequence is TGTGCCAGCCGGGACACTGAAGCTTTCTTT.